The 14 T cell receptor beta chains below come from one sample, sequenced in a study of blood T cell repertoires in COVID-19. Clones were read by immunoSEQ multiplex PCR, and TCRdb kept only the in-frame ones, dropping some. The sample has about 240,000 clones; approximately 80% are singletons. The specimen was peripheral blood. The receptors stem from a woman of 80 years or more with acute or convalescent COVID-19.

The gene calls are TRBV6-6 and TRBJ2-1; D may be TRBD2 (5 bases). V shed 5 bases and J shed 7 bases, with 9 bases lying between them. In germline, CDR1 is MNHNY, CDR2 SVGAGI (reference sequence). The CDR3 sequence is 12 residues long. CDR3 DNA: TGTGCCAGCAGTATACGCGGGAATGAGCAGTTCTTC. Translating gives CASSIRGNEQFF.

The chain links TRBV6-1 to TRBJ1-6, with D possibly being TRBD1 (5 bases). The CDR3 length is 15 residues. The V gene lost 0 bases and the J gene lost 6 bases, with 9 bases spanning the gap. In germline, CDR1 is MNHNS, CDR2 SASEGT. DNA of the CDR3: TGTGCCAGCAGTGAAGCAGGGGCCCTTAATTCACCCCTCCACTTT. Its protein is CASSEAGALNSPLHF.

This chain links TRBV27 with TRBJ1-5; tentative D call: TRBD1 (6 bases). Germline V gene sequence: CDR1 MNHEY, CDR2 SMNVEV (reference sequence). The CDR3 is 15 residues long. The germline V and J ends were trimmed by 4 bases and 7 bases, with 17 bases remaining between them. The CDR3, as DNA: TGTGCCAGCAGTTCCACGCAGGGGTTAGGGCAGCCCCAGCATTTT. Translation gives CASSSTQGLGQPQHF.

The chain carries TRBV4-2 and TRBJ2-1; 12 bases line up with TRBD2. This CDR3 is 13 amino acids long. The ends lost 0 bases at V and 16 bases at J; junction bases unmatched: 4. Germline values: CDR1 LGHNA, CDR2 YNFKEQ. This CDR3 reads CASSQETSGGKFF. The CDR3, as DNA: TGTGCCAGCAGCCAAGAAACTAGCGGGGGGAAATTCTTC.

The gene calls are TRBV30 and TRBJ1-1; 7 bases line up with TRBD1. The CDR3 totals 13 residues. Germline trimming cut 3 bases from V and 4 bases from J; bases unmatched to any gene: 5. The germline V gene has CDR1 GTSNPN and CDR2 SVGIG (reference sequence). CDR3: CAWSRGYGTEAFF. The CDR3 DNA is TGTGCCTGGAGCAGGGGGTATGGCACTGAAGCTTTCTTT.

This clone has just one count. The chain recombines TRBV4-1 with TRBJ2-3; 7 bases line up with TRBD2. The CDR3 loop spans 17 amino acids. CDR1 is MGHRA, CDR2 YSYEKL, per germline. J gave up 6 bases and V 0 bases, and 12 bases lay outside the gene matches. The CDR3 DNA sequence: TGCGCCAGCAGCCAAGATGGGGGGGTGGGGGTTGGCGATACGCAGTATTTT. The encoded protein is CASSQDGGVGVGDTQYF.

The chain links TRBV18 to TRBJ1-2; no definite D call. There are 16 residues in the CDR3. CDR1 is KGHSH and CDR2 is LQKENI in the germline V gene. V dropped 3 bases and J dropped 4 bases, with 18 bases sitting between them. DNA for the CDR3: TGTGCCAGCTCACCTGCGGGGTACGGGTATCGCTATGGCTACACCTTC. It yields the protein CASSPAGYGYRYGYTF.

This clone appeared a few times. The CDR3 sequence is CASSFGGTQETQYF. The CDR3 DNA reads as TGTGCCAGCAGTTTTGGGGGCACCCAAGAGACCCAGTACTTC. The chain couples TRBV28 to TRBJ2-5, with TRBD1 as a possible D gene (6 bases). This CDR3 has 14 amino acids. Germline V lookup: CDR1 MDHEN, CDR2 SYDVKM. Trimming cost V 3 bases and J 1 base, with 9 bases left between them.

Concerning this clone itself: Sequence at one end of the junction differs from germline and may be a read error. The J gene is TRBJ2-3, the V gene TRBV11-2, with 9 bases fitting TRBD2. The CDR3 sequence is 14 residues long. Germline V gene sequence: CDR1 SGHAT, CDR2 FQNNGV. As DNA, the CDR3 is TGTGCCAGCAGCTTAGGGTGGTCTAGCGGGGCGAACGGGTTT. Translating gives CASSLGWSSGANGF.

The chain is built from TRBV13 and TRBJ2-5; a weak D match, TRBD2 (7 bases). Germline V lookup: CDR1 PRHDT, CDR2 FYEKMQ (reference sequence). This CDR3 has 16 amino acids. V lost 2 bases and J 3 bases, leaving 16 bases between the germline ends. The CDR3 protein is CASSLRIRGAEETQYF. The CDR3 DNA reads TGTGCCAGCAGCTTACGGATTCGGGGGGCCGAAGAGACCCAGTACTTC.

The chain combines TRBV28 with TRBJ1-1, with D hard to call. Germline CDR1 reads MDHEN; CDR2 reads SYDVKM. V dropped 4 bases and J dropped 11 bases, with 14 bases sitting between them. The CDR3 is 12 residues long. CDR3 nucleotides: TGTGCCAGCAGTTCGCCGGGGTTGGGGGCTTTCTTT. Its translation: CASSSPGLGAFF.

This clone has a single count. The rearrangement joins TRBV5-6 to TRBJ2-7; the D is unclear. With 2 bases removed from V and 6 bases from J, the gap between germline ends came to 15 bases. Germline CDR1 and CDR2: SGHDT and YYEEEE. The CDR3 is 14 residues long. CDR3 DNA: TGTGCCAGCAGCTTTGGAAGCTACTACGGCGAGCAGTACTTC. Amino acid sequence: CASSFGSYYGEQYF.

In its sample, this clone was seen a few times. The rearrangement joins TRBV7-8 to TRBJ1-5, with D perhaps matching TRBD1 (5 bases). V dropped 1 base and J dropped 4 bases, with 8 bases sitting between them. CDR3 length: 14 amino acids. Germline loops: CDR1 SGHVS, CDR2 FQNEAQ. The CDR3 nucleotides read TGTGCCAGCAGCTTAGTGGGGACTAATCAGCCCCAGCATTTT. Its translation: CASSLVGTNQPQHF.

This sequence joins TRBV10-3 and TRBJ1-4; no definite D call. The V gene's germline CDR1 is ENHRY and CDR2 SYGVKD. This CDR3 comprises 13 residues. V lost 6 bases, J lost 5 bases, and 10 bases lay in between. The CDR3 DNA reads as TGTGCCATCAGCGTCGACATGAATGAAAAACTGTTTTTT. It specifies CAISVDMNEKLFF.